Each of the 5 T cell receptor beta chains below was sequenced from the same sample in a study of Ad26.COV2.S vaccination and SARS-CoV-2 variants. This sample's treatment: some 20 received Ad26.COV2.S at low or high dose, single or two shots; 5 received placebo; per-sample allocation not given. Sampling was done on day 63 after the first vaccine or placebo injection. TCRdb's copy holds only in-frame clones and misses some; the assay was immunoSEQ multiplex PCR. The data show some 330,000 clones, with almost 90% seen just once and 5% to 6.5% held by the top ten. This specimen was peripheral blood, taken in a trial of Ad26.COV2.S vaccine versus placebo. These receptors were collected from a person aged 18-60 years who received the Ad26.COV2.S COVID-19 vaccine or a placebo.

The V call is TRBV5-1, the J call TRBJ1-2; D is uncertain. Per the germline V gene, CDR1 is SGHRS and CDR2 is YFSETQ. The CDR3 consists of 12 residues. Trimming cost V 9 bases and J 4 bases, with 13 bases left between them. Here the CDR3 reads CATSLDGYGYTF. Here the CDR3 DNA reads TGCGCCACCTCACTGGACGGCTATGGCTACACCTTC.

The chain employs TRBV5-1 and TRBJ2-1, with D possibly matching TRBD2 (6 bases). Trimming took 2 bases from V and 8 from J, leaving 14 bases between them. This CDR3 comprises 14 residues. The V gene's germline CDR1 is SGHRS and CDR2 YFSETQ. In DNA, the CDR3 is TGCGCCAGCAGCTTTTCGACTAGTTCTGATGAGCAGTTCTTC. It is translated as CASSFSTSSDEQFF.

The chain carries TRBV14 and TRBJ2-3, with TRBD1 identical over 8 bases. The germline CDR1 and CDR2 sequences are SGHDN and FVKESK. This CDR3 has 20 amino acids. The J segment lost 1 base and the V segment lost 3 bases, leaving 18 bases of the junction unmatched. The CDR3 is CASSQTYLPEDRVGTDTQYF. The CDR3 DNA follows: TGTGCCAGCAGCCAGACTTACTTACCCGAGGACAGGGTTGGCACAGATACGCAGTATTTT.

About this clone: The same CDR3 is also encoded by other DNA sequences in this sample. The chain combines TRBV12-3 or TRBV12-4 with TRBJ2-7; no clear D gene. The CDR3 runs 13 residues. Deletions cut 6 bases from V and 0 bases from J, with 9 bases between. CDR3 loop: CASSLGSSYEQYV. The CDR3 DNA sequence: TGTGCCAGCAGCCTTGGTAGCTCCTACGAGCAGTACGTC.

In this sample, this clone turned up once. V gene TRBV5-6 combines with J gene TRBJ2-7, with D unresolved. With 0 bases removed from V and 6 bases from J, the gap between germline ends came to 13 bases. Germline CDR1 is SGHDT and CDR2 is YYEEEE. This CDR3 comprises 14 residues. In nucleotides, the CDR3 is TGTGCCAGCAGCTTGGAAGGCAGTAGGTTCGAGCAGTACTTC. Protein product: CASSLEGSRFEQYF.